This T cell receptor beta chain appears in the sequencing data of a study of cytomegalovirus exposure and HLA in healthy donors. Both 60 Vbeta primers and 13 Jbeta primers went into the PCR. TCRdb's table, derived via immunoSEQ multiplex PCR, lists solely in-frame clones and lacks some. The sample comprises about 170,000 clones, around 80% of which are singletons, and 1% rests with the top ten. General study findings and limits: Apart from CMV serostatus, no immune exposure information was available.

Regarding this clone: The target antigen is unknown.

There were likely unrecorded immune exposures, though donors were nominally healthy when sampled. CDR3 size: 14 residues. V lost 2 bases to trimming and J lost 6 bases, with 14 bases between them. CDR1 SGHTA and CDR2 FQGNSA come from the germline V gene. The rearrangement links TRBV7-2 to TRBJ2-7; possible D gene TRBD1, 5 bases. Source material: PBMCs. This receptor was obtained from a woman between 45 and 65 years old in good health and CMV-seropositive. This chain's CDR3 is CASSLRFQGSEQYF. The CDR3 DNA reads TGTGCCAGCAGCTTAAGGTTCCAGGGCTCCGAGCAGTACTTC.